This TCR beta chain originates from a study of CD4+ T cells in melanoma. Broader study findings: Diverse differentiation states were reported for melanoma neoantigen-specific CD4+ T cells. CD8+ T cell, macrophage and B cell function reportedly correlated with neoantigen-specific CD4+ T cells.

Concerning this clone itself: Its antigen is still unknown.

The CDR3 loop spans 15 amino acids. V lost 10 bases and J 6 bases, leaving 20 bases between the germline ends. CDR1 is KGHDR, CDR2 SFDVKD, per germline. Clones were sequenced by immunoSEQ multiplex PCR, and TCRdb holds only the in-frame ones, with some missing. The sample holds 9,500 or so clones, over 60% seen once. Sequences were obtained from cells from a culture (not recorded whether cultured in vitro). The receptor was derived from a human donor with melanoma. This rearrangement joins TRBV24-1 to TRBJ2-2; D possibly matches TRBD1 or TRBD2 (6 bases each). The CDR3 bases are TGTGCCACGGGCCCCGGGGGCAGCGGGTCCGGGGAGCTGTTTTTT. The encoded protein is CATGPGGSGSGELFF.